This TCR beta chain was retrieved from a study of cytomegalovirus exposure and HLA in healthy donors (dated by TCRdb to 2016 to 2017). For context, the study as a whole: An earlier analysis of some 620 of the donors reported about 300 Gb of sequence data and 95 million to 130 million unique TCR beta sequences obtained from approximately 180 million T cells. About 310 gigabases of sequencing data and tens of millions of unique TCR sequences were included in an early release covering 550 to 650 HLA-typed donors. Of the approximately 370 genotyped donors, 70% to 90% were placed in the genetic ancestry cluster associated with self-reported Caucasian donors. The study aimed to test whether cataloging public T cell receptors could reveal signatures of past pathogen exposure. The study used immunosequencing to profile the T cell repertoires of approximately 650 subjects and linked those repertoires to cytomegalovirus serostatus. In addition to the first cohort of 650 to 800 subjects, a separate validation cohort of 130 or so different subjects was used. To predict cytomegalovirus infection status, the study combined high-throughput TCR immunosequencing, statistical association of individual TCRs with disease status, and machine learning. A later analysis re-examined previously published TCR beta repertoires from 610 or so donors and added high-resolution HLA genotyping to investigate patterns of TCR occurrence. In the later analysis, no new phenotypic data were used to find candidate immune exposures; instead, reliance was placed on TCR beta sequences and their occurrence across donors. To decide whether each TCR beta V gene segment behaved as functional or pseudogenic, an earlier analysis of approximately 590 of the donors relied on high-throughput TCR beta sequencing. Donor age, sex, ethnicity and CMV serostatus were compiled alongside the repertoire data. A later genetic analysis used genome-wide SNP genotypes for about 65% of the 666 donors, treating that subset as a discovery cohort. Every discovery cohort repertoire had been produced on one sequencing platform. Class I and class II HLA loci were covered by the typing at four-digit resolution. The number of typed donors differed by locus: about 620-630 for A, B, C, DRB1 and DQB1; 522 for DQA1; 606 for DPA1; and around 490 for DPB1. Four or five DR-DQ haplotypes were handled as single units for association and clustering, since linkage in the cohort was strong. On average, 235,054 unique TCR beta nucleotide sequences were sequenced per donor among 398 genotyped donors of the cohort, with around 19% of those sequences being non-productive.

Points on this clone: This receptor's antigen is unknown. No qualities accompany the bases; no much larger clone lies one base away.

In total, roughly 670 healthy bone marrow donors made up the cohort. All cohort members were sampled while nominally healthy, although unrecorded immune exposures were likely present. The donor tested CMV seronegative and was one of the 352 seronegative cohort members. A peripheral blood sample was collected from each donor, and TCR beta sequencing was performed on peripheral blood mononuclear cells. The Qiagen DNeasy Blood Extraction Kit was used to extract genomic DNA from the blood cell samples. To prepare the library, the immunoSEQ multiplex PCR assay was applied. The multiplex PCR relied on a mix of 60 forward primers for TCR Vbeta segments and 13 reverse primers for TCR Jbeta segments. A multiplex PCR assay on genomic DNA amplified the CDR3 region of rearranged TCR beta genes. On the Illumina HiSeq System, the amplified TCR beta libraries were sequenced as 87-base-pair reads. The study's own analysis went as follows. In a later analysis, tens of millions of unique TCR beta chains were counted across the roughly 670 repertoires, and approximately 11 million of these chains were shared by at least two donors. Raw reads were error-corrected and collapsed into unique sequences by a nearest-neighbor algorithm in which closely related sequences were merged to remove PCR and sequencing errors. V, D and J gene segments were assigned by aligning CDR3 sequences to IMGT reference sequences. For a sequence to be retained, at least a six-nucleotide match to both a V gene segment and a J gene segment was required. A rearrangement counted as productive if the CDR3 had no stop codons and remained in frame with V and J, and every other rearrangement counted as non-productive. Following IMGT convention, CDR3 was defined as the stretch from the second conserved V-encoded cysteine up to the conserved J-encoded phenylalanine. The earlier analysis of 500 to 750 of the donors excluded any sequence lacking an unambiguous match to a single V gene segment. An earlier analysis of 587 of the donors classified V segments as functional when productive rearrangements were above 56.7% and as segregating when the standard deviation between donors was above 5%. A statistical classification framework was built for diagnosing cytomegalovirus status from the catalog of TCR beta chain sequences. In a later analysis, TCR nucleotide sequences were compared against IMGT/GENE-DB human TR gene sequences so that V and J genes could be assigned. A later analysis assigned CDR3 sequences and most-parsimonious VDJ recombination scenarios with the TCRdist pipeline. In a later analysis, every TCR beta chain was defined by the combination of its CDR3 amino acid sequence and its V-gene family, and reads without a unique V-gene family were dropped. To address suspected cross-contamination and a sequencing artifact, a later analysis removed around 590 highly shared, low-generation-probability nucleotide sequences. A later analysis calculated a clonal expansion index for each public chain from normalized within-repertoire ranks of inferred template counts. In a later analysis, generation probabilities were computed using a VDJ recombination model fitted to out-of-frame rearrangements, and the results were checked against IGoR. In a later analysis, hypergeometric tests were used to score TCR-TCR, TCR-HLA and TCR-CMV co-occurrence, with a repertoire-size bias correction applied to TCR pairs. In a later analysis, false discovery rates were estimated by permuting HLA or CMV assignments 20 times. In a later analysis, co-occurring TCRs were grouped using DBSCAN, with TCRdist sequence similarity added in when clustering inside HLA-allele-positive subsets. Co-occurrence clustering excluded repertoires with fewer than 30,000 or more than 120,000 public chains, plus five with anomalous nucleotide sharing. The clones in this table, taken by TCRdb from immuneACCESS, are in-frame only. Not every clone is retained; where verified, under half of the shortfall comes from an unresolved V gene, and the cause of the rest is unknown. That table is the source of V, J and clone size, and D and trimming were worked out from the DNA. A total of 20,000 to 25,000 clones appear in this sample, 75% to 85% of them only once. The ten largest clones add up to about 4.2% of the sample.

What the study reported, not specific to this receptor: A cluster of highly shared sequence variants was judged likely to be a technical artifact of the sequencing pipeline. This cohort had only TCR beta chains sequenced, and the lack of alpha or paired-chain data limited which features could be detected. A few of the identified cytomegalovirus-associated TCR beta chains were confirmed in vitro to be specific for cytomegalovirus antigens. A later analysis associated 16,951 TCR beta sequences with specific HLA alleles at a false discovery rate of 0.05. HLA typing was unavailable for some donors at each locus, so association tests used only the typed subset. According to a later analysis, most CMV-associated TCR beta chains appeared to be HLA-restricted, and the HLA associations seemed to be driven largely by CMV exposure. In a later analysis, the rate of TCR association differed among HLA loci, with DRB1 alleles having the most associated TCRs and HLA-C alleles having the fewest. Assigning TCR associations to individual alleles was difficult when HLA alleles, especially DR and DQ, strongly co-occurred. In an earlier analysis of 587 of the donors, most TCR beta V segments appeared in productive rearrangements about 90% or about 30% of the time, broadly matching IMGT annotations. The earlier analysis of nearly 600 of the donors excluded roughly 17 rarely observed V segments, including chromosome 9 orphons, because counts were too low. According to the authors, the approach could potentially be generalized to other disease states and immunological phenotypes. A further reported finding was that TCR beta sequences accurately predicted the HLA-A and HLA-B alleles for most subjects in the first cohort. While some public TCRs were present in many individuals, most TCR sequences turned up only very rarely across donors. Some IMGT-functional V segments, including TRBV6-2 and TRBV6-3, could not be distinguished by the 87-base-pair reads and were therefore excluded. The presence/absence analyses assumed that sequencing depth was roughly uniform across donors, and that assumption may not be true. In the study, 150 to 200 TCR beta chains were listed as associated with cytomegalovirus. A later analysis reported that several top co-occurrence clusters appeared linked to parvovirus B19, influenza, CMV and Epstein-Barr virus. The only immune exposure information available for the cohort was CMV serostatus. The classifier was reported to diagnose cytomegalovirus status with high specificity and sensitivity in both the original cohort and the validation cohort. In a later analysis, HLA-associated TCR beta chains were found to be more clonally expanded and to have lower generation probabilities than equally common non-associated chains. According to a later genetic analysis, donors in an Asian-associated ancestry cluster had fewer N-insertions in productive TCRs than the approximately 690-donor mean. Correlated functional status among segregating V segments might reflect linkage disequilibrium, but an unknown experimental factor could not be ruled out. V-gene and J-gene trimming of TCR beta chains was associated with a missense DCLRE1C variant in a later genetic analysis, and the association was replicated in an independent cohort.

CDR1 and CDR2 are drawn from the germline V gene: SNHLY, FYNNEI. Cut back by 2 bases and 6 bases, the V and J ends lie 8 bases apart. The CDR3, from cysteine to phenylalanine, totals 13 residues. CDR3 DNA is the only sequence kept; it has 39 bases, read in frame from the first base. The clonotype originates from a male donor in good health and CMV-seronegative. Material: PBMCs. The chain employs TRBV2 and TRBJ2-1, with no confidently assigned D gene. The DNA sequence is as follows: TGTGCCAGCAGTGAACCTCCCCCCAATGAGCAGTTCTTC. Its amino acids are CASSEPPPNEQFF.